Shown below are 13 T cell receptor beta chains from a single sample sequenced in a study of T cell responses to AZD1222 COVID-19 vaccine. TCRdb keeps only in-frame clones here, not all; method: immunoSEQ multiplex PCR. The table has approximately 57,000 clones, roughly 86% seen once. The source material was peripheral blood, sampled on day 0 of AZD1222 vaccination. These receptors were taken from an adult in good health.

The chain employs TRBV15 and TRBJ2-2, with TRBD2 identical over 9 bases. Germline CDR1 is LNHNV and CDR2 is YYDKDF (reference sequence). The CDR3 length is 16 residues. V lost 1 base, J lost 8 bases, and 8 bases stayed unmatched. CDR3: CATSRGASGTSGELFF. CDR3 DNA: TGTGCCACCAGCAGAGGGGCTAGCGGGACGTCTGGGGAGCTGTTTTTT.

The chain uses TRBV29-1 and TRBJ2-7; TRBD2 matches 10 bases. The CDR3 extends over 13 amino acids. V lost 7 bases to trimming and J lost 4 bases; unmatched junction nucleotides: 7. CDR1 is SQVTM and CDR2 is ANQGSEA in the germline V gene. The CDR3 is CSASAGGRYEQYF. For the CDR3, the DNA is TGCAGCGCCTCAGCGGGAGGGAGGTACGAGCAGTACTTC.

This sequence joins TRBV5-4 and TRBJ2-5; TRBD1 or TRBD2 may be the D gene (6 bases each). CDR1 is SGHNT and CDR2 is YYREEE in the germline V gene (reference sequence). The CDR3 length is 15 residues. V lost 0 bases and J lost 1, with 10 bases in between. CDR3 DNA sequence: TGTGCCAGCAGCTTGGTTCCGGGGGCCCAAGAGACCCAGTACTTC. Translated: CASSLVPGAQETQYF.

The genes are TRBV4-3 and TRBJ2-5; D might be TRBD1 or TRBD2, each matching 6 bases. Germline assignment: CDR1 LGHNA and CDR2 YSLEER. This CDR3 comprises 14 residues. The V and J ends lost 3 bases and 6 bases respectively, with 14 bases between them. In DNA, the CDR3 is TGCGCCAGCAGCCAGAGGGGGGATTCGAAGACCCAGTACTTC. This gives the protein CASSQRGDSKTQYF.

V and J are TRBV6-5 and TRBJ1-6, with D unclear. The germline V gene has CDR1 MNHEY and CDR2 SVGAGI. V gave up 0 bases and J gave up 7 bases, with 10 bases separating them. The CDR3 has 15 residues. The CDR3 loop reads CASSYSGRWNSPLHF. CDR3 in DNA: TGTGCCAGCAGTTACTCAGGGAGGTGGAATTCACCCCTCCACTTT.

This clone was picked up a small number of times. The chain joins TRBV19 to TRBJ2-1, with 7 bases identical to TRBD2. V gave up 5 bases and J gave up 7 bases; unmatched junction bases: 11. The CDR3 totals 15 residues. CDR1 and CDR2 from the germline V gene are LNHDA and SQIVND (reference sequence). The CDR3 is CASSSPGLVRNEQFF. CDR3 coding DNA: TGTGCCAGTAGTTCCCCCGGACTAGTTAGAAATGAGCAGTTCTTC.

This clone was recorded a few times. This chain uses TRBV2 with TRBJ1-5; D possibly corresponds to TRBD1 (6 bases). The CDR3 runs to 16 residues. Germline CDR1 is SNHLY and CDR2 is FYNNEI. V gave up 4 bases and J gave up 5 bases, with 18 bases separating them. The CDR3 DNA reads as TGTGCCAGCAGTGGGGTGGGACATAGGACCGATCAGCCCCAGCATTTT. Protein product: CASSGVGHRTDQPQHF.

CDR3 amino acids: CASRLRWSPADTEAFF. DNA of the CDR3: TGTGCCAGCAGACTCCGCTGGTCCCCGGCAGACACTGAAGCTTTCTTT. The rearrangement links TRBV7-8 to TRBJ1-1; D unresolved. CDR1 and CDR2 from the germline V gene are SGHVS and FQNEAQ. This CDR3 is 16 amino acids long. Trimming took 6 bases from V and 3 from J, leaving 20 bases between them.

The V gene is TRBV10-1, the J gene TRBJ1-3; TRBD1 might be the D (6 bases). The V and J ends lost 5 bases and 2 bases respectively, with 13 bases between them. The V gene's germline CDR1 is WNHNN and CDR2 SYGVQD (reference sequence). This CDR3 is built from 15 residues. CDR3 coding DNA: TGCGCCAGCAGTTGTCCAGGGGTAACTGGAAACACCATATATTTT. The encoded protein is CASSCPGVTGNTIYF.

This clone was picked up a small number of times. The genes are TRBV6-6 and TRBJ1-4; TRBD1 matches at 7 bases. The CDR3 is made up of 15 amino acids. V dropped 5 bases and J dropped 1; count of bases not matched to a gene: 4. Germline V gene data show CDR1 as MNHNY and CDR2 as SVGAGI (reference sequence). The CDR3 reads CASSMDRQTNEKLFF. The CDR3 nucleotides read TGTGCCAGCAGTATGGACAGGCAAACTAATGAAAAACTGTTTTTT.

The table lists this clone with a count of one. The chain joins TRBV6-5 to TRBJ2-2; D call uncertain. There are 12 residues in the CDR3. The V and J ends lost 0 bases and 7 bases respectively, with 3 bases between them. Germline CDR1 and CDR2: MNHEY and SVGAGI. Here the CDR3 reads CASSYSIGELFF. CDR3 DNA: TGTGCCAGCAGTTACTCGATCGGGGAGCTGTTTTTT.

CDR3 region: CAWSVRGVEPQHF. CDR3 coding DNA: TGTGCCTGGAGTGTAAGAGGGGTTGAGCCCCAGCATTTT. V gene TRBV30 combines with J gene TRBJ1-5, with a possible D match to TRBD1 (5 bases). From germline, CDR1 is GTSNPN and CDR2 SVGIG (reference sequence). CDR3 length equals 13 residues. V was clipped by 0 bases and J by 8 bases, with 11 bases between them.

The V gene is TRBV19, the J gene TRBJ1-1; D is unresolved. The CDR3 contains 14 residues. Germline V gives CDR1 LNHDA, CDR2 SQIVND (reference sequence). V shed 3 bases and J shed 2 bases, with 10 bases lying between them. The CDR3 here is CASSIYGKNTEAFF. As DNA, the CDR3 is TGTGCCAGTAGTATTTACGGGAAAAACACTGAAGCTTTCTTT.